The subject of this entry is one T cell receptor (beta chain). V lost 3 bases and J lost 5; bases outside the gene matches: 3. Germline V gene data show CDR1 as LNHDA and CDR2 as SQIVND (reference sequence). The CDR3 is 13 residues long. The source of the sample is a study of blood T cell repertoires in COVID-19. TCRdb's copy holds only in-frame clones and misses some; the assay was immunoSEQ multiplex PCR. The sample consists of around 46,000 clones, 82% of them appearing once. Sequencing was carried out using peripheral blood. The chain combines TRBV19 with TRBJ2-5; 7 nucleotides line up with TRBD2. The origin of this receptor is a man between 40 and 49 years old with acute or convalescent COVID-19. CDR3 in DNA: TGTGCCAGTAGTATTAGGGAGGGGGAGACCCAGTACTTC. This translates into CASSIREGETQYF. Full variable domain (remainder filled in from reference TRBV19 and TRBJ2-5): DGGITQSPKYLFRKEGQNVTLSCEQNLNHDAMYWYRQDPGQGLRLIYYSQIVNDFQKGDIAEGYSVSREKKESFPLTVTSAQKNPTAFYLCASSIREGETQYFGPGTRLLVL.